The 9 T cell receptor beta chains in this list originate from one sample, sequenced in a study of blood T cell repertoires in COVID-19. This table comes from immunoSEQ multiplex PCR, and its TCRdb copy is limited to in-frame clones, with some not included. The repertoire consists of 300,000 to 350,000 clones, with 87% occurring once and the leading ten covering about 0.93%. Sample: PBMCs or T cells enriched from blood (not recorded which). The receptors were sampled from a woman in her twenties or thirties who had recovered from COVID-19.

This chain links TRBV4-1 with TRBJ1-5, with TRBD1 identical over 8 bases. CDR1 MGHRA and CDR2 YSYEKL come from the germline V gene. Trimming removed 4 bases from V and 5 bases from J; junction bases left unmatched: 4. This CDR3 has 14 residues. The DNA for the CDR3 is TGCGCCAGCAGCCCCTACAGGGGGGATCAGCCCCAGCATTTT. It codes for CASSPYRGDQPQHF.

V is TRBV28 and J is TRBJ2-7, with D perhaps matching TRBD1 (5 bases). Deletions cut 1 base from V and 5 bases from J, with 15 bases between. This CDR3 has 15 amino acids. Germline V lookup: CDR1 MDHEN, CDR2 SYDVKM. The CDR3 region is CASSLYTGRVHEQYF. CDR3 bases: TGTGCCAGCAGTTTATATACAGGACGGGTCCACGAGCAGTACTTC.

The chain combines TRBV7-8 with TRBJ1-2; possibly TRBD1 for D (6 bases). Germline assignment: CDR1 SGHVS and CDR2 FQNEAQ. The CDR3 spans 13 residues. V gave up 5 bases and J gave up 4 bases, with 11 bases separating them. The CDR3 nucleotides are TGTGCCAGCAGCCCGGGGGGGCGCTATGGCTACACCTTC. This translates into CASSPGGRYGYTF. Looking up the rest from reference TRBV7-8 and TRBJ1-2 gives the full variable domain: GAGVSQSPRYKVAKRGQDVALRCDPISGHVSLFWYQQALGQGPEFLTYFQNEAQLDKSGLPSDRFFAERPEGSVSTLKIQRTQQEDSAVYLCASSPGGRYGYTFGSGTRLTVV.

V gene TRBV29-1 combines with J gene TRBJ1-1; 7 nucleotides align to TRBD1. After removal of 3 bases from V and 5 bases from J, the junction contained 6 bases not matched to a gene. Germline lookup yields CDR1 SQVTM and CDR2 ANQGSEA. The CDR3 runs 13 residues. The CDR3 sequence is CSVDQGGATEAFF. DNA of the CDR3: TGCAGCGTTGATCAAGGGGGCGCGACTGAAGCTTTCTTT.

The chain has TRBV28 and TRBJ2-7, with 7 bases fitting TRBD2. The CDR3 sequence is 13 residues long. Unmatched junction bases numbered 6, after V lost 6 bases and J lost 4 bases. Germline values: CDR1 MDHEN, CDR2 SYDVKM. The CDR3 sequence: CASSQRDPYEQYF. The CDR3 DNA reads TGTGCCAGCAGCCAGCGGGACCCGTACGAGCAGTACTTC.

This clone showed up just once. This CDR3 is CASRLDSSGNTIYF. The CDR3 region has the DNA TGTGCCAGCAGGCTGGACAGCTCTGGAAACACCATATATTTT. The chain couples TRBV6-5 to TRBJ1-3; TRBD1 might be the D (6 bases). CDR1 and CDR2 (germline): MNHEY, SVGAGI. This CDR3 comprises 14 residues. Trimming removed 6 bases from V and 0 bases from J, with 9 bases in between.

V usage is TRBV2 and J usage is TRBJ1-2; D is perhaps TRBD1 (5 bases). Germline V lookup: CDR1 SNHLY, CDR2 FYNNEI. CDR3 length: 13 residues. Trimming took off 3 bases at V and 7 bases at J, with 12 bases between the two ends. The chain's CDR3 is CASSERTMSGYTF. CDR3 sequence (DNA): TGTGCCAGCAGTGAGCGGACAATGTCTGGCTACACCTTC.

V usage is TRBV5-5 and J usage is TRBJ1-4; D possibly corresponds to TRBD1 (5 bases). CDR1 is SGHKS, CDR2 YYEKEE, per germline (reference sequence). The V and J ends lost 4 bases and 7 bases respectively, with 11 bases between them. This CDR3 contains 13 residues. This CDR3 reads CASSIGTGEKLFF. DNA for the CDR3: TGTGCCAGCAGCATTGGGACTGGTGAAAAACTGTTTTTT.

V is TRBV29-1 and J is TRBJ1-2, with TRBD1 as a possible D gene (5 bases). The ends were cut back, 6 bases at V and 2 bases at J, with 10 bases in the middle. There are 12 residues in the CDR3. In germline, CDR1 is SQVTM, CDR2 ANQGSEA. The CDR3 protein is CSVETGNYGYTF. In DNA form, the CDR3 reads TGCAGCGTCGAAACAGGAAACTATGGCTACACCTTC.